This TCR beta chain came from a study of neoadjuvant anti-PD-1 for oral cavity cancer (dated by TCRdb to the early 2020s). With respect to the entire study: Patients mostly received three to four biweekly doses of nivolumab at 3 mg/kg before curative-intent surgical resection. For patients who did not progress, a fourth nivolumab dose was given around day 43, followed by definitive surgical resection on days 50-56. Responders were defined as patients with complete response, partial response or stable disease by RECIST 1.1; non-responders were defined as patients with progression. The parent correlative cohort had 12 to 13 patients and a response rate of more than 25%.

In regard to this clone: Its antigen is currently not known. Per-base qualities were not stored, and no clone one base away is much larger.

The paper's findings and limits, for the study overall: Higher pretreatment blood TCRbeta clonality and lower post-treatment tumor TCRbeta clonality were correlated with higher pretreatment blood Treg/Th17 ratios. Only three patients per response group were included in the TCR analyses, and larger cohorts for validation were called for by the authors. Greater tumor shrinkage correlated with larger post-treatment sizes of preexisting intratumoral clones, which suggests that expansion of preexisting clones contributed to response.

Tumor libraries used mostly 4.8 ug of input genomic DNA for survey sequencing, with two replicates per sample. Following the manufacturer's instructions, the team built TCRbeta libraries using the immunoSEQ hsTCRbeta kit. The completed libraries were mixed into a single pool at 3 nM, then sequenced with an Illumina NovaSeq 6000 S4 flow cell. Regarding the original processing steps: Raw data preprocessing and quality control were performed with the immunoSEQ Analyzer. The analysis was restricted to productive rearrangements, with each unique CDR3 amino acid sequence defining a clonotype. Repertoire clonality was estimated as the Gini-Simpson index, which was calculated using the R package tcR. Gini indices were compared with Student's t test, and associations with tumor size change were assessed by Pearson correlation. TCRdb holds this immuneACCESS table with in-frame rearrangements only. Some clones are missing; in checked studies, unresolved V genes explain under half, and the rest has no known cause. For V, J and clone size, that table is used; D and trimming come from the DNA. The sample records some 10,000 clones, around 60% of which are singletons. The ten largest clones add up to roughly 8% of the sample.

Taken with the paper, the label for time point translates to: after neoadjuvant nivolumab, at surgical resection. Patients were newly diagnosed with stage II-IVA oral cavity squamous cell carcinoma and had received no prior systemic or radiation treatment. Everyone in the cohort had locally advanced, HPV-negative oral cavity squamous cell carcinoma. Samples were obtained from a longitudinal correlative study of a single-arm phase II trial of neoadjuvant nivolumab in oral cavity squamous cell carcinoma. Subject-matched pre- and post-treatment PBMCs and tumors from three responders and three non-responders underwent genomic DNA-based TCRbeta sequencing. Genomic DNA was isolated from tumor tissue using the Maxwell RSC DNA from Tissue kit. CDR1 and CDR2, looked up from the germline V gene (reference sequence), are LNHDA and SQIVND. After removal of 5 bases from V and 5 bases from J, the junction retains 9 bases not matched to a gene. Measured from the cysteine to the phenylalanine, the CDR3 is 17 residues long. Of all the DNA, just the CDR3 is kept, 51 bases in frame from base 1.

This chain is built from TRBV19 and TRBJ1-6, and 10 bases in between align with TRBD1. The starting material was tumor tissue, obtained after nivolumab (anti-PD-1) treatment. This TCR derives from a person aged 35-80 years with oral cavity squamous cell carcinoma. The CDR3 protein is CASSPNSGTGDNSPLHF. The DNA is TGTGCCAGTAGTCCGAATTCCGGGACAGGGGATAATTCACCCCTCCACTTT.